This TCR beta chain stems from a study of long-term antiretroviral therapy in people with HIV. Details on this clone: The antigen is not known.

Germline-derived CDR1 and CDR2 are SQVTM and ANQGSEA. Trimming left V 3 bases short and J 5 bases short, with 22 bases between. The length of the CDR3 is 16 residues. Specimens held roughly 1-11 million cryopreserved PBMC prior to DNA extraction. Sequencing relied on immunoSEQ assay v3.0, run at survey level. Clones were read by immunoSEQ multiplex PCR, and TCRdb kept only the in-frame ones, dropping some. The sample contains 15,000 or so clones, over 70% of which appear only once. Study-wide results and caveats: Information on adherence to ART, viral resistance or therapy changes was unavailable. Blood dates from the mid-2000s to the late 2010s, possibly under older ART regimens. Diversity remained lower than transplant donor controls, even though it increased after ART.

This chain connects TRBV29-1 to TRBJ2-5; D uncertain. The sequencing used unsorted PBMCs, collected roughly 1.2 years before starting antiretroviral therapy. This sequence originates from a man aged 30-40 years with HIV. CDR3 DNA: TGCAGCGTTGATTCCCCTGATGAAGGGCCTGAGGAGACCCAGTACTTC. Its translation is CSVDSPDEGPEETQYF.